The source of this T cell receptor beta chain is a study of T cell responses to AZD1222 COVID-19 vaccine. Study at large: Samples with a second dose at about 4 or about 12 weeks were pooled together.

CDR3 size: 14 residues. Trimming cost V 4 bases and J 4 bases, with 13 bases left between them. CDR1 MDHEN and CDR2 SYDVKM come from the germline V gene. Only one count was recorded for this clone. Its matching antigen is unknown. Study-wide findings and caveats: The study identified only 6 or 7 AZD1222 recipients as seropositive at baseline. Donors were largely white British and mainly female; clonal diversity was possibly underestimated. Distributed over spike, vaccine-associated CD4 TCRs predominated at 160-218 and 743-854.

The method was immunoSEQ multiplex PCR; TCRdb's version includes in-frame clones alone and lacks a portion of them. The table records 66,000 or so clones, about 90% of them present only once. The material was peripheral blood, obtained on day 0 of AZD1222 vaccination. The chain recombines TRBV28 with TRBJ1-1; TRBD1 might be the D (5 bases). The sequence derives from an adult in good health. CDR3 region: CASSSWSGGTEAFF. The CDR3 DNA reads as TGTGCCAGCAGTTCGTGGTCCGGGGGCACTGAAGCTTTCTTT. The whole variable domain, filled in from reference TRBV28 and TRBJ1-1, reads DVKVTQSSRYLVKRTGEKVFLECVQDMDHENMFWYRQDPGLGLRLIYFSYDVKMKEKGDIPEGYSVSREKKERFSLILESASTNQTSMYLCASSSWSGGTEAFFGQGTRLTVV.